A single sample gave rise to the 20 T cell receptor beta chains below, sequenced in a study of Tregs in tolerant kidney transplant recipients. Clones were sequenced by immunoSEQ multiplex PCR, and TCRdb holds only the in-frame ones, with some missing. The table has 240,000 or so clones, roughly 84% seen once. Sample: CD4+ T cells from blood. Receptor source: a human donor in good health.

The chain joins TRBV10-1 to TRBJ2-3; unclear D gene. CDR3 length: 13 residues. Between the trimmed V and J ends, which lost 8 bases and 2 bases, there was a span of 11 bases. Germline V gene lookup returns CDR1 WNHNN and CDR2 SYGVQD (reference sequence). CDR3 loop: CASADPVTDTQYF. CDR3 nucleotides: TGCGCCAGCGCCGACCCCGTCACAGATACGCAGTATTTT.

The V call is TRBV6-5, the J call TRBJ1-2, with 8 nucleotides matching TRBD1. Per germline, CDR1 MNHEY and CDR2 SVGAGI. This CDR3 has 14 amino acids. V dropped 5 bases and J dropped 6; count of bases not matched to a gene: 8. The CDR3 bases are TGTGCCAGCAGTCATTCCAGGGGGCTCGATGGCTACACCTTC. This translates into CASSHSRGLDGYTF.

The rearrangement uses TRBV4-2 and TRBJ2-5, with 9 bases fitting TRBD2. The CDR3 has 19 residues. Germline CDR1 is LGHNA and CDR2 is YNFKEQ. The J segment lost 5 bases and the V segment lost 5 bases, leaving 21 bases of the junction unmatched. CDR3 protein: CASSYETGRGREGRETQYF. In DNA, the CDR3 is TGTGCCAGCAGCTACGAAACCGGCCGCGGGCGGGAGGGTCGGGAGACCCAGTACTTC.

CDR3 sequence reads: CASSRGRGPGETQYF. CDR3 DNA sequence: TGTGCCAGCAGCCGCGGCAGGGGGCCGGGGGAGACCCAGTACTTC. The V and J genes are TRBV11-3 and TRBJ2-5; 8 bases fit TRBD1. The CDR3 runs 15 residues. The junction had 10 bases not matched to a gene; V was cut back by 5 bases and J by 5 bases. Per germline, CDR1 SGHNT and CDR2 YENEEA.

CDR3 loop: CASSSGEVKTNEKLFF. CDR3 coding DNA: TGCGCCAGCAGCTCAGGGGAGGTGAAAACTAATGAAAAACTGTTTTTT. V usage is TRBV5-1 and J usage is TRBJ1-4, with D possibly being TRBD1 (6 bases). CDR1 and CDR2 from the germline V gene are SGHRS and YFSETQ. The V end lost 3 bases, the J end lost 1 base, and 13 bases lay between the germline ends. The CDR3 consists of 16 residues.

The gene calls are TRBV5-6 and TRBJ1-2, with D perhaps matching TRBD1 (5 bases). V was cut by 2 bases and J by 8 bases, with 10 bases left in between. The germline V gene encodes CDR1 SGHDT and CDR2 YYEEEE. CDR3 length: 12 amino acids. This CDR3 reads CASSLRGAGYTF. CDR3 nucleotide sequence: TGTGCCAGCAGCTTACGGGGCGCGGGCTACACCTTC.

In this sample, this clone turned up a few times. This chain uses TRBV7-8 with TRBJ1-1; D unresolved. Trimming pared 0 bases from V and 1 base from J, leaving 3 bases between. The CDR3 contains 13 residues. Germline V CDR1 and CDR2: SGHVS, FQNEAQ. Here the CDR3 reads CASSLARNTEAFF. CDR3 coding DNA: TGTGCCAGCAGCTTAGCGAGGAACACTGAAGCTTTCTTT.

This chain links TRBV25-1 with TRBJ1-1, with 9 bases aligning to TRBD1. From germline, CDR1 is MGHDK and CDR2 SYGVNS. The V and J ends lost 6 bases and 4 bases, in that order; junction bases with no gene match: 6. The CDR3 has 14 residues. This CDR3 is CASRRGQGVTEAFF. CDR3 in DNA: TGTGCCAGCAGAAGGGGACAGGGTGTCACTGAAGCTTTCTTT.

This sequence joins TRBV10-3 and TRBJ2-7; 7 bases agree with TRBD1. The J segment lost 0 bases and the V segment lost 2 bases, leaving 7 bases of the junction unmatched. CDR1 and CDR2 (germline): ENHRY, SYGVKD. The CDR3 runs 16 residues. This CDR3 reads CAISEPPAGGSYEQYF. The CDR3 DNA follows: TGTGCCATCAGTGAGCCCCCCGCAGGGGGCTCCTACGAGCAGTACTTC.

The chain uses TRBV18 and TRBJ2-5; 8 bases are shared with TRBD1. CDR1 is KGHSH and CDR2 is LQKENI in the germline V gene. The CDR3 covers 15 residues. With V trimmed by 3 bases and J by 3 bases, 6 bases remained unmatched. The CDR3 DNA reads TGTGCCAGCTCACCGTTGGGACAGGCGAAAGAGACCCAGTACTTC. Protein: CASSPLGQAKETQYF.

V usage is TRBV5-1 and J usage is TRBJ2-5; weak D call: TRBD1 (7 bases). Germline V CDR1 and CDR2: SGHRS, YFSETQ. The CDR3 runs 15 residues. Between the trimmed V and J ends, which lost 1 base and 4 bases, there was a span of 14 bases. CDR3 region: CASSLQGGRVETQYF. DNA of the CDR3: TGCGCCAGCAGCTTGCAGGGGGGTCGGGTAGAGACCCAGTACTTC.

The V call is TRBV13, the J call TRBJ2-2; D is unresolved. This CDR3 is 12 amino acids long. The germline V gene has CDR1 PRHDT and CDR2 FYEKMQ (reference sequence). V gave up 2 bases and J gave up 6 bases, with 4 bases separating them. CDR3 protein: CASSLYSGELFF. The DNA for the CDR3 is TGTGCCAGCAGCTTATATTCCGGGGAGCTGTTTTTT.

The chain is built from TRBV13 and TRBJ1-2, with D maybe TRBD1 (5 bases). V shed 4 bases and J shed 8 bases, with 11 bases lying between them. In germline, CDR1 is PRHDT, CDR2 FYEKMQ (reference sequence). The CDR3 runs to 12 residues. The DNA of the CDR3 is TGTGCCAGCAGCTCCCCGACAGAAGGCTACACCTTC. Protein product: CASSSPTEGYTF. The variable domain in full, with the rest retrieved from reference TRBV13 and TRBJ1-2, is AAGVIQSPRHLIKEKRETATLKCYPIPRHDTVYWYQQGPGQDPQFLISFYEKMQSDKGSIPDRFSAQQFSDYHSELNMSSLELGDSALYFCASSSPTEGYTFGSGTRLTVV.

The V call is TRBV13, the J call TRBJ2-7; 7 positions agree with TRBD1. The CDR3 consists of 14 residues. Germline assignment: CDR1 PRHDT and CDR2 FYEKMQ (reference sequence). J gave up 2 bases and V 8 bases, and 9 bases lay outside the gene matches. The CDR3 protein is CASARQGVAYEQYF. In DNA, the CDR3 is TGTGCCAGCGCCCGGCAGGGGGTGGCCTACGAGCAGTACTTC.

In regard to this clone: This sample includes further DNA sequences coding for the same CDR3. The J gene is TRBJ1-1, the V gene TRBV2; maybe TRBD1 (6 bases). Per the germline V gene, CDR1 is SNHLY and CDR2 is FYNNEI. The CDR3 length is 11 residues. The ends were cut back, 9 bases at V and 4 bases at J, with 9 bases in the middle. The CDR3 here is CARGGLTEAFF. As DNA, the CDR3 is TGTGCCAGAGGGGGGCTCACTGAAGCTTTCTTT.

This rearrangement joins TRBV5-4 to TRBJ1-1; TRBD1 matches at 10 bases. Germline V gene sequence: CDR1 SGHNT, CDR2 YYREEE (reference sequence). This CDR3 has 17 amino acids. J was trimmed by 0 bases and V by 1 base; bases with no gene match: 6. In DNA form, the CDR3 reads TGTGCCAGCAGCTTGTGGGACAGGGGAAGCTTGAACACTGAAGCTTTCTTT. Translation gives CASSLWDRGSLNTEAFF.

The chain has TRBV29-1 and TRBJ1-2; D is uncertain. There are 12 residues in the CDR3. V lost 3 bases, J lost 4 bases, and 9 bases lay in between. Germline V gives CDR1 SQVTM, CDR2 ANQGSEA. The CDR3 DNA reads TGCAGCGTTGACCGAGGGTCCTATGGCTACACCTTC. Translated: CSVDRGSYGYTF.

The chain is built from TRBV2 and TRBJ1-4; D not resolved. Germline values: CDR1 SNHLY, CDR2 FYNNEI. CDR3 size: 18 residues. The ends were cut back, 6 bases at V and 0 bases at J, with 20 bases in the middle. DNA of the CDR3: TGTGCCAGCAGGGCGGTTGGGCAGGTTGACGCAACTAATGAAAAACTGTTTTTT. Translated: CASRAVGQVDATNEKLFF.

DNA of the CDR3: TGCGCCAGCAGCCCGGCGGACAGGAGACTCCAAGAGACCCAGTACTTC. Translated: CASSPADRRLQETQYF. The chain couples TRBV5-1 to TRBJ2-5; TRBD1 matches 7 bases. Germline trimming cut 4 bases from V and 1 base from J; bases unmatched to any gene: 10. The CDR3 totals 16 residues. The germline gives CDR1 SGHRS, CDR2 YFSETQ.

The rearrangement links TRBV6-1 to TRBJ2-5; TRBD2 is a possible D gene (6 bases). Deletions cut 1 base from V and 0 bases from J, with 12 bases between. The germline CDR1 and CDR2 sequences are MNHNS and SASEGT. The CDR3 is made up of 16 amino acids. The DNA of the CDR3 is TGTGCCAGCAGTGAAGGCGGGACCGTGTACCAAGAGACCCAGTACTTC. Protein sequence: CASSEGGTVYQETQYF.